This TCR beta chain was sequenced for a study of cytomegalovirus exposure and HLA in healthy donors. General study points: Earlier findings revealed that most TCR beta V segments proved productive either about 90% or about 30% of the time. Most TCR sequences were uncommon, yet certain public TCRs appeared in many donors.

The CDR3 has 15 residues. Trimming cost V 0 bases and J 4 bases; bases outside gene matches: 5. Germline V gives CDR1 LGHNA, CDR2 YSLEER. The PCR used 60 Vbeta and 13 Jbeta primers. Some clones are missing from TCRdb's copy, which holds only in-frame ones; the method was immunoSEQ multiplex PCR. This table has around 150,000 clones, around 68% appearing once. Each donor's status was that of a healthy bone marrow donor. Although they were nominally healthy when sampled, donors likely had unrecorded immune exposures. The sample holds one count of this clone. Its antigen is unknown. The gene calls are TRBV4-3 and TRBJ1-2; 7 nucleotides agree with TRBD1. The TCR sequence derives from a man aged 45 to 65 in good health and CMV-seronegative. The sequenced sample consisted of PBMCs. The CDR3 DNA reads TGCGCCAGCAGCCAAGACCTGACAGGGCTCTATGGCTACACCTTC. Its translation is CASSQDLTGLYGYTF.